The sequence of this T cell receptor (beta chain) was determined in a study of cytomegalovirus exposure and HLA in healthy donors. Study summary: Among several hundred genotyped donors, roughly 80% fell in the Caucasian-associated ancestry cluster.

PCR used 60 Vbeta primers and 13 Jbeta primers. The protocol was immunoSEQ multiplex PCR, while the TCRdb copy is restricted to in-frame clones and leaves out a portion. The sample comprises about 150,000 clones, roughly 63% of which are singletons, and 7% to 8.5% rests with the top ten. Germline lookup yields CDR1 DFQATT and CDR2 SNEGSKA (reference sequence). After removal of 6 bases from V and 10 bases from J, the junction contained 5 bases not matched to a gene. The CDR3 length is 11 residues. Study outcomes and limitations: Several of the most significant clusters appeared linked to common viral pathogens, based on a later analysis.

This clone was seen a few times. No antigen is known for it. The sequence was collected from a woman aged 60-75 years in good health and CMV-seropositive. The V gene is TRBV20-1, the J gene TRBJ1-1; TRBD1 agrees at 10 bases. Sequencing was performed on PBMCs. The CDR3 is CSALGDRGAFF. Written as DNA, the CDR3 is TGCAGTGCATTGGGGGACAGGGGAGCTTTCTTT.